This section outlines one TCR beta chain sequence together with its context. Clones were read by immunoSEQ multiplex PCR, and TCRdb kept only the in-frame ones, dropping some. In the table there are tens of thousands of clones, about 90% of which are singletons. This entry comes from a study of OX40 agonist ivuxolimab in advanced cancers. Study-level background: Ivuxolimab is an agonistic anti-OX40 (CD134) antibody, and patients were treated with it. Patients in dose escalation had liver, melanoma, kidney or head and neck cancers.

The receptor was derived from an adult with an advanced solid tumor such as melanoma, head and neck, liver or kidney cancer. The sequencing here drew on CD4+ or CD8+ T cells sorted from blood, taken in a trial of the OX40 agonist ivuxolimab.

Here the CDR3 reads CATSNLRGFINEKLFF. The CDR3 region has the DNA TGTGCCACCAGCAACCTAAGGGGTTTTATTAATGAAAAACTGTTTTTT. This chain links TRBV15 with TRBJ1-4; tentative D call: TRBD1 (5 bases). Trimming took 4 bases from V and 4 from J, leaving 16 bases between them. Germline loops: CDR1 LNHNV, CDR2 YYDKDF (reference sequence). The CDR3 totals 16 residues.